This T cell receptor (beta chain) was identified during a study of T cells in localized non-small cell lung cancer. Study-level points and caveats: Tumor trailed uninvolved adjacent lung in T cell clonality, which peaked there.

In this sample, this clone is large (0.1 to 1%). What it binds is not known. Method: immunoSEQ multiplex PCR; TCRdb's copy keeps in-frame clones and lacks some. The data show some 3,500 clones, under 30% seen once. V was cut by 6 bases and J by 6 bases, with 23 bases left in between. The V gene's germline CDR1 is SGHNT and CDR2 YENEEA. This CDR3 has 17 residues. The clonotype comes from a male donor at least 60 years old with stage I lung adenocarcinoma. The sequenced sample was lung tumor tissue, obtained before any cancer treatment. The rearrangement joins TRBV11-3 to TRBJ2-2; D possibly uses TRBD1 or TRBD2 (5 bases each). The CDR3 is CASRTSTGGEAPGELFF. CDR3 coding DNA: TGTGCCAGCAGAACTTCTACAGGAGGAGAAGCTCCCGGGGAGCTGTTTTTT.